This T cell receptor (beta chain) derives from a study of tumor-infiltrating lymphocytes in primary liver carcinoma. Synthesis of TCR beta cDNA was carried out from 500 ng total RNA with a constant-region primer. Investigators got TCR beta libraries out of three nested multiplex PCR rounds, done with slightly modified ARM-PCR. TRBV1-TRBV30 forward primers paired with a C-beta reverse primer were used in the first two PCR rounds, which ran about 11 cycles each. MiXCR, run by TCRdb on the multiplex PCR reads, gives a single entry per CDR3 protein. Altogether about 200,000 distinct CDR3 sequences are present, almost 65% being singletons, with the ten largest covering around 7.1%. Germline V gene sequence: CDR1 MDHEN, CDR2 SYDVKM. The CDR3 covers 19 residues. Unmatched junction bases numbered 18, after V lost 9 bases and J lost 4 bases. Germline DNA was also extracted, and blood RNA derived from unsorted whole blood.

This clonotype was found a few times. The V call is TRBV28, the J call TRBJ2-2; 12 positions agree with TRBD2. Sequenced input: peripheral blood. The sequence was collected from a woman aged 55-69 years with primary liver carcinoma and hepatitis B virus infection. The CDR3 is CASATPTASGRAATGELFF. DNA of the CDR3: TGTGCCAGTGCCACACCAACGGCTAGCGGGAGGGCCGCCACCGGGGAGCTGTTTTTT.